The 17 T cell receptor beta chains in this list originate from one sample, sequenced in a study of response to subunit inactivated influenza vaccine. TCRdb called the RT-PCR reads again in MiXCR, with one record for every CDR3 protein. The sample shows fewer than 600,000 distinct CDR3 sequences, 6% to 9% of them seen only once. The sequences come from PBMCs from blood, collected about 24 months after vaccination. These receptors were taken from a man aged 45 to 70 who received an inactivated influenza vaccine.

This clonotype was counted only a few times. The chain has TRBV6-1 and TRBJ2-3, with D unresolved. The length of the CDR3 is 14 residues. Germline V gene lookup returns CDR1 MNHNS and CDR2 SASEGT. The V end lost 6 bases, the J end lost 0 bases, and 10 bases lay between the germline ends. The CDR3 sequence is CASSPFGSTDTQYF. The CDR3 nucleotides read TGTGCCAGCAGCCCATTTGGTAGCACAGATACGCAGTATTTT.

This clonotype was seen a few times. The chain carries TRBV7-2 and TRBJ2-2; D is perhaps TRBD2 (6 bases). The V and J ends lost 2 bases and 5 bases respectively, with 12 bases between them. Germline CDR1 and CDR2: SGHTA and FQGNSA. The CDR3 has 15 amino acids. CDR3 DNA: TGTGCCAGCAGCTTATTTAGGGGAGGAACCGGGGAGCTGTTTTTT. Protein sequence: CASSLFRGGTGELFF.

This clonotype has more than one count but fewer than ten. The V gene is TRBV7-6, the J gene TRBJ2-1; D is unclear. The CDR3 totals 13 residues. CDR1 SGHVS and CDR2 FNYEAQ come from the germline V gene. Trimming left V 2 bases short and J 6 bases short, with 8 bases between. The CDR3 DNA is TGTGCCAGCAGCTTACCCCCGGCCAATGAGCAGTTCTTC. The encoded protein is CASSLPPANEQFF.

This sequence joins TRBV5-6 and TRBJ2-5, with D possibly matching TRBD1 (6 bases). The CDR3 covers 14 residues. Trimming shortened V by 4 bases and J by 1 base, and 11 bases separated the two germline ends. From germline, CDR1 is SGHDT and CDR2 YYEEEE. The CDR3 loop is CASSTSGVQETQYF. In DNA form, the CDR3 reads TGTGCCAGCAGCACGTCAGGGGTCCAAGAGACCCAGTACTTC.

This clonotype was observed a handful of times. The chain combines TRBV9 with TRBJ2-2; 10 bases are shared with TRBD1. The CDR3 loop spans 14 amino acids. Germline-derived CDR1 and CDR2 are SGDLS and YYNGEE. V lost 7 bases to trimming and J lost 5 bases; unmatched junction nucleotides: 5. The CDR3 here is CASGGGQGTGELFF. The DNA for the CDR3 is TGTGCCAGCGGCGGGGGACAGGGGACCGGGGAGCTGTTTTTT. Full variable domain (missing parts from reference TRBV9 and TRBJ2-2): DSGVTQTPKHLITATGQRVTLRCSPRSGDLSVYWYQQSLDQGLQFLIQYYNGEERAKGNILERFSAQQFPDLHSELNLSSLELGDSALYFCASGGGQGTGELFFGEGSRLTVL.

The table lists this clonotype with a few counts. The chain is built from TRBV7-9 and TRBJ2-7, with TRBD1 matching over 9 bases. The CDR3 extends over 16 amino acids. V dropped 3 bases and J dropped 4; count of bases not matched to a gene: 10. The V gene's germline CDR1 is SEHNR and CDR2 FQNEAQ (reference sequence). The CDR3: CASSFFGDRVVYEQYF. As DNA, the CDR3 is TGTGCCAGCAGCTTCTTTGGGGACAGGGTCGTATACGAGCAGTACTTC.

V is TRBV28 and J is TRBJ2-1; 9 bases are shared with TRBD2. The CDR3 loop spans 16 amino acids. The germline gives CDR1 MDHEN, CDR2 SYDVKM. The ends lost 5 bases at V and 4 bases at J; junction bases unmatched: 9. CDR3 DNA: TGTGCCAGCAGTGTAACTAGCGGGCGCCCTTACAATGAGCAGTTCTTC. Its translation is CASSVTSGRPYNEQFF.

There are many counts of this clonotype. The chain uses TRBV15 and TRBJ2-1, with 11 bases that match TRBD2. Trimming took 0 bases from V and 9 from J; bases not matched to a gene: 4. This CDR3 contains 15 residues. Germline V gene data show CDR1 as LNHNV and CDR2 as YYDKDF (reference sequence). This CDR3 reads CATSRDLGLAGEQFF. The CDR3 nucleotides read TGTGCCACCAGCAGAGACCTTGGACTAGCGGGTGAGCAGTTCTTC.

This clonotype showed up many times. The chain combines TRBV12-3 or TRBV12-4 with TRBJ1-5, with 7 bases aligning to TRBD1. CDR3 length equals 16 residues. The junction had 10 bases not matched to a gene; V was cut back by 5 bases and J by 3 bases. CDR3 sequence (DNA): TGTGCCAGCAGTCCCCTACAGGGGTTGTTCAATCAGCCCCAGCATTTT. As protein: CASSPLQGLFNQPQHF.

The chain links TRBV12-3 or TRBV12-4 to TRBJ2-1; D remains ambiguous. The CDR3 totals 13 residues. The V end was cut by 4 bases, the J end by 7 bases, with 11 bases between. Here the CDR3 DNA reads TGTGCCAGCAGTTGGATCCCAAGGAATGAGCAGTTCTTC. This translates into CASSWIPRNEQFF.

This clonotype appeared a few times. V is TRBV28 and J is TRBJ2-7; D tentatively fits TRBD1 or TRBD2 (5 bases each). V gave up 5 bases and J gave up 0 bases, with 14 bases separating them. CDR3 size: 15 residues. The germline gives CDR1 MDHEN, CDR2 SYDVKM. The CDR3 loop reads CASSKPRESSYEQYF. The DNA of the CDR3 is TGTGCCAGCAGTAAACCCAGGGAGAGCTCCTACGAGCAGTACTTC.

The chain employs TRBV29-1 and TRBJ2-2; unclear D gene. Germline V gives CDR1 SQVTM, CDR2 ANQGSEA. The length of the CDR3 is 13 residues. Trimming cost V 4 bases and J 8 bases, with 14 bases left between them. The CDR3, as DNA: TGCAGCGTTGTGGTACAGACTGTAGGGGAGCTGTTTTTT. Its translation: CSVVVQTVGELFF.

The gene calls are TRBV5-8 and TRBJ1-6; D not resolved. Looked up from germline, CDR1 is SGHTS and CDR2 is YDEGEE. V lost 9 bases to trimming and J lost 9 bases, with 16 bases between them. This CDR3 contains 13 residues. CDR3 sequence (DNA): TGTGCCAAGCAGCTTGGTGGGGTTTCACCCCTCCACTTT. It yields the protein CAKQLGGVSPLHF.

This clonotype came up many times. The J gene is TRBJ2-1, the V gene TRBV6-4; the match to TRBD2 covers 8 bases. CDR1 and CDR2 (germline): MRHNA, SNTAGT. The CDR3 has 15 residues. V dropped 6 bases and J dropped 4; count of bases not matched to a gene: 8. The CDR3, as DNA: TGTGCCAGCAGCCCTAGAGTAGCGGGGTACAATGAGCAGTTCTTC. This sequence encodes CASSPRVAGYNEQFF.

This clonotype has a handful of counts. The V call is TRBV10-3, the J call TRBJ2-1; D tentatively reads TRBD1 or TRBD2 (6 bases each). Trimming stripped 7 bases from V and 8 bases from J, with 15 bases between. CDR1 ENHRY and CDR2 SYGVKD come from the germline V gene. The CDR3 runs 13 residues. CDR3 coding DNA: TGTGCCATCAAAGGGGGGCAGAGCGATGAGCAGTTCTTC. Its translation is CAIKGGQSDEQFF.

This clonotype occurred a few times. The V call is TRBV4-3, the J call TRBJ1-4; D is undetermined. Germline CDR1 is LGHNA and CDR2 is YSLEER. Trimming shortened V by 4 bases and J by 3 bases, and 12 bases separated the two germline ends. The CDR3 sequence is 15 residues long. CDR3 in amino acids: CASSPLLLANEKLFF. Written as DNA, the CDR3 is TGCGCCAGCAGCCCACTTCTATTGGCTAATGAAAAACTGTTTTTT.

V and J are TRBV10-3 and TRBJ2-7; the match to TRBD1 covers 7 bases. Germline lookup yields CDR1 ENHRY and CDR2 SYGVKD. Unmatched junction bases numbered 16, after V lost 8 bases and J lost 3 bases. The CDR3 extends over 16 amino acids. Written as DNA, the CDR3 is TGTGCCATCGGAACAGGGGTCCCCGGGTGGAACTACGAGCAGTACTTC. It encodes CAIGTGVPGWNYEQYF.